This is a list of T cell receptor beta chains from one sample in a study of lymphopenia after photon versus proton radiotherapy. Clones were sequenced by immunoSEQ multiplex PCR, and TCRdb holds only the in-frame ones, with some missing. The sample shows about 58,000 clones, approximately 84% of them seen only once. This material consisted of peripheral blood, taken from a patient treated with proton-based radiotherapy. These TCRs come from a man aged 55 to 70 with pancreatic cancer. Each CDR3 is given with its conserved first and last residue. Fields, in order: J gene, D gene, V gene, clone size, CDR3 protein, CDR3 DNA. A D gene is named only where the DNA matches it firmly. Clone size appears in some rows only: once, few, many, or a class for an expanded clone.

TRBJ2-7 | TRBD2 | TRBV28 | few | CASSHALAGVNYEQYF | TGTGCCAGCAGTCACGCACTAGCGGGAGTGAACTACGAGCAGTACTTC
TRBJ1-3 | NA | TRBV11-2 | NA | CASSLGGNTIYF | TGTGCCAGCAGCTTAGGAGGAAACACCATATATTTT
TRBJ2-1 | TRBD2 | TRBV6-5 | NA | CASSRPGLDLNEQFF | TGTGCCAGCAGTAGACCGGGACTAGACCTAAATGAGCAGTTCTTC
TRBJ1-2 | TRBD1 | TRBV30 | NA | CAWLAGGSGYTF | TGTGCCTGGCTGGCAGGGGGTAGTGGCTACACCTTC
TRBJ2-3 | TRBD2 | TRBV5-1 | NA | CASSSRTSGDSTDTQYF | TGCGCCAGCAGTTCCCGGACTAGCGGGGATAGCACAGATACGCAGTATTTT
TRBJ1-1 | NA | TRBV2 | NA | CASRFIALEAFF | TGTGCCAGCCGCTTTATTGCACTTGAAGCTTTCTTT
TRBJ2-3 | NA | TRBV12-1 | NA | CASSCRTGTRKGSTDTQYF | TGTGCCAGCAGCTGCCGAACAGGGACTCGAAAAGGATCCACAGATACGCAGTATTTT
TRBJ2-5 | NA | TRBV12-5 | once | CASEPPPREQYF | TGTGCTAGTGAACCCCCCCCACGGGAGCAGTACTTC
TRBJ2-7 | NA | TRBV7-9 | NA | CASSSGRYYEQYF | TGTGCCAGCAGCTCCGGACGGTACTACGAGCAGTACTTC
TRBJ1-1 | NA | TRBV19 | NA | CASRSGGGLNTEAFF | TGTGCCAGTAGATCGGGGGGGGGCCTGAACACTGAAGCTTTCTTT
TRBJ2-1 | NA | TRBV2 | NA | CASTRDSGDEQFF | TGTGCCAGCACCCGGGACTCAGGGGATGAGCAGTTCTTC
TRBJ1-1 | NA | TRBV27 | NA | CASSFFKGSEAFF | TGTGCCAGCAGTTTTTTTAAAGGGTCTGAAGCTTTCTTT
TRBJ2-2 | TRBD2 | TRBV5-1 | once | CASSLGLAAGTGELFF | TGCGCCAGCAGCTTGGGACTAGCCGCGGGGACCGGGGAGCTGTTTTTT
TRBJ1-2 | NA | TRBV9 | NA | CASSSISRGYTF | TGTGCCAGCAGCTCAATCAGCCGTGGCTACACCTTC
TRBJ2-3 | NA | TRBV6-5 | NA | CASKVGRLADTQYF | TGTGCCAGCAAAGTAGGGAGGTTAGCAGATACGCAGTATTTT
TRBJ2-2 | TRBD2 | TRBV2 | once | CASTLGGRTGELFF | TGTGCCAGCACCCTTGGCGGGAGGACCGGGGAGCTGTTTTTT
TRBJ1-3 | NA | TRBV30 | NA | CAWSVLGTPLGNTIYF | TGTGCCTGGAGTGTACTCGGGACACCTCTTGGAAACACCATATATTTT
TRBJ2-3 | NA | TRBV7-2 | NA | CASQRGPASRATDTQYF | TGTGCCAGCCAACGGGGGCCAGCGTCGCGGGCCACAGATACGCAGTATTTT
TRBJ2-7 | TRBD1 | TRBV28 | few | CASSPDRIHSYEQYF | TGTGCCAGCAGTCCGGACAGGATCCACTCCTACGAGCAGTACTTC
TRBJ1-4 | TRBD1 | TRBV11-2 | NA | CASSLRQGGEKLFF | TGTGCCAGCAGCCTTCGACAGGGCGGCGAAAAACTGTTTTTT
TRBJ2-1 | TRBD1 | TRBV6-1 | NA | CASSLSGGAYNEQFF | TGTGCCAGCAGTCTCTCAGGGGGCGCGTACAATGAGCAGTTCTTC
TRBJ1-2 | NA | TRBV9 | NA | CASSPSWAYGYTF | TGTGCCAGCAGCCCCTCGTGGGCCTATGGCTACACCTTC
TRBJ1-4 | NA | TRBV7-8 | NA | CASSLGRGGNEKLFF | TGTGCCAGCAGCCTAGGAAGGGGGGGGAATGAAAAACTGTTTTTT